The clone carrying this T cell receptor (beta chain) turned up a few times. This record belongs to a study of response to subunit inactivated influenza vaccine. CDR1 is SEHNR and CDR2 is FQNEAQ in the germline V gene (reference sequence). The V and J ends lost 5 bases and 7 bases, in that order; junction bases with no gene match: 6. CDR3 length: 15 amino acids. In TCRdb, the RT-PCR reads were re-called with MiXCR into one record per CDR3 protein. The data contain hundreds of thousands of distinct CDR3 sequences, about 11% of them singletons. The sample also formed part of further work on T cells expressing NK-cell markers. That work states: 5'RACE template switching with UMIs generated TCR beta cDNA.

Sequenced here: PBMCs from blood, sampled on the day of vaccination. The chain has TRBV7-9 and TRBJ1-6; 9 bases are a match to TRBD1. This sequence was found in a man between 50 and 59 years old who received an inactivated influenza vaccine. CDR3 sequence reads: CASSLGQGVNSPLHF. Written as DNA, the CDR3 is TGTGCCAGCAGCCTGGGACAGGGAGTCAATTCACCCCTCCACTTT. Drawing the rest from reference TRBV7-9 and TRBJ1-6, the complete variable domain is DTGVSQNPRHKITKRGQNVTFRCDPISEHNRLYWYRQTLGQGPEFLTYFQNEAQLEKSRLLSDRFSAERPKGSFSTLEIQRTEQGDSAMYLCASSLGQGVNSPLHFGNGTRLTVT.